This TCR beta chain was profiled in a study of cytomegalovirus exposure and HLA in healthy donors. The study, taken as a whole, reports: TCR beta chains numbering some 150 were designated cytomegalovirus-associated.

Of note for this clone: Its cognate antigen is unknown.

The PCR contained 60 Vbeta and 13 Jbeta primers. The table came from immunoSEQ multiplex PCR; TCRdb's copy has only in-frame clones and leaves some out. The table includes 80,000 or so clones, over 70% detected once. The TCR sequence derives from a woman in her thirties or forties in good health and CMV-seronegative. Material for sequencing was PBMCs.

The CDR3 DNA follows: TGTGCCACCAGGGGACACGCTACGAACACTGAAGCTTTCTTT. Protein product: CATRGHATNTEAFF. The chain joins TRBV28 to TRBJ1-1, with D possibly matching TRBD1 (6 bases). Germline V gene lookup returns CDR1 MDHEN and CDR2 SYDVKM. CDR3 size: 14 residues. With 10 bases removed from V and 1 base from J, the gap between germline ends came to 16 bases.